This T cell receptor beta chain is from a study of T cell clonality in common variable immunodeficiency. The CDR3 contains 13 residues. Germline CDR1 is KGHDR and CDR2 is SFDVKD. J gave up 1 base and V 7 bases, and 1 base lay outside the gene matches. Here immunoSEQ multiplex PCR was the method, and the copy in TCRdb shows in-frame clones only, minus some. The sample is made up of 35,000 to 55,000 clones, none counted only once. This clone appeared many times. Its antigen is currently unknown. The read is 3 residues too short to cover the CDR3 end, so that end is filled in from the germline J gene. Study-level results: The cause of increased CVID clonality remains unclear without subpopulation sequencing.

This receptor was identified in a person between 18 and 70 years old in good health. The V and J genes are TRBV24-1 and TRBJ2-3; 7 bases match TRBD2. The sequencing input was peripheral blood mononuclear cells. This chain's CDR3 is CATSRGGTDTQYF. The sequenced part of the CDR3 DNA is TGTGCCACCAGCCGGGGGGGCACAGATACG.